This T cell receptor beta chain was sequenced during a study of T-cell reconstitution after alpha-beta-depleted transplantation in children. There are many counts of this clonotype. CDR3 size: 15 residues. After removal of 4 bases from V and 5 bases from J, the junction contained 7 bases not matched to a gene. The library targeted TCRbeta and was prepared with unique molecular identifiers. One entry per CDR3 protein, called by TCRdb with MiXCR from the PCR reads. The sample comprises some 530,000 distinct CDR3 sequences, about 12% of which are singletons, and roughly 5.4% rests with the top ten. The receptor was derived from a human donor who donated a stem cell graft to a child with combined immunodeficiency. Sequencing used PBMCs from the stem cell graft donor, obtained from the stem cell graft. The rearrangement uses TRBV12-3 or TRBV12-4 and TRBJ2-1; 8 nucleotides align to TRBD1. CDR3 region: CASSYPRGRDNEQFF. The DNA for the CDR3 is TGTGCCAGCAGTTACCCCAGGGGGCGCGACAATGAGCAGTTCTTC.